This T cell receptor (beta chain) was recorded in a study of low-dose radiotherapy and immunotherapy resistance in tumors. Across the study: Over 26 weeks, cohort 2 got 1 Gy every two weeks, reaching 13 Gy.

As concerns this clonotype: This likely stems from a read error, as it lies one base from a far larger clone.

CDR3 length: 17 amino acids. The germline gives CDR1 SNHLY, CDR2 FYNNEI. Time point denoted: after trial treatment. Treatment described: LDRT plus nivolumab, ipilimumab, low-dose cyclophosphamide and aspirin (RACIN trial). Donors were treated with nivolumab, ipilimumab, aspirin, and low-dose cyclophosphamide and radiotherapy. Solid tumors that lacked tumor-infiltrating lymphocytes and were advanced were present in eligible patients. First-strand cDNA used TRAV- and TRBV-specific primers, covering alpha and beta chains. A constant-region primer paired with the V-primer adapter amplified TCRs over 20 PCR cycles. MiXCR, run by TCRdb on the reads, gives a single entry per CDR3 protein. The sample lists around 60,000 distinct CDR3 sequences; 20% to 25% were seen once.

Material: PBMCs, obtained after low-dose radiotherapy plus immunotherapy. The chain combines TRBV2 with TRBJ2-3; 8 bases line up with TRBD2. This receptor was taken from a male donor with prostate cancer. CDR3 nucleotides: TGTGCCAGCAGCTTGGGGCCTCCGGGGGGGCCAGTAGATACGCCGTATTTT. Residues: CASSLGPPGGPVDTPYF. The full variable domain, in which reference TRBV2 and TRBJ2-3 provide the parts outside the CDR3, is EPEVTQTPSHQVTQMGQEVILRCVPISNHLYFYWYRQILGQKVEFLVSFYNNEISEKSEIFDDQFSVERPDGSNFTLKIRSTKLEDSAMYFCASSLGPPGGPVDTPYFGPGTRLTVL.